This T cell receptor beta chain was sequenced during a study of blood T cell repertoires in COVID-19. As for the study in general: The cDNA or gDNA used as material had been derived from T cells, B-cell-depleted T cells, or PBMCs.

Original processing methods: Reference gene primer amplification gave estimated nucleated cell counts. Here immunoSEQ multiplex PCR was the method, and the copy in TCRdb shows in-frame clones only, minus some. From that table come the V and J calls and clone size; the DNA was used to work out D and trimming. This sample has 110,000 or so clones, with more than 80% found just once. V dropped 4 bases and J dropped 1; count of bases not matched to a gene: 6. The length of the CDR3 is 15 residues. Germline V gene data show CDR1 as SGHAT and CDR2 as FQDESV (reference sequence). The Seattle patients, enrolled during active infection, were followed longitudinally. This clone was counted a single time.

Sequenced input: peripheral blood. The clonotype comes from a woman in her sixties or seventies with COVID-19, enrolled during active disease. V is TRBV11-1 and J is TRBJ2-5, with TRBD1 identical over 7 bases. The CDR3 here is CASSSHRGRQETQYF. CDR3 in DNA: TGTGCCAGCAGCTCCCACAGGGGTCGCCAAGAGACCCAGTACTTC.